This entry lists 19 T cell receptor beta chains sequenced from one sample in a study of T cell responses to AZD1222 COVID-19 vaccine (dated by TCRdb to the early 2020s). Interpreted using the paper, the time point label stands for: baseline before first vaccination. The treatment or condition label corresponds to: meningococcal conjugate vaccine given as trial control. The library came from the immunoSEQ multiplex PCR assay. Sourced from immuneACCESS, this table was stored by TCRdb with only in-frame sequences that have V and J called. A share of the clones is absent; for the studies checked, an unresolved V gene accounts for under half, and the remainder has no known explanation. This sample lists some 150,000 clones; about nine tenths were detected once. The ten most abundant clones make up roughly 3.5% of the sample. Material: peripheral blood, obtained on day 0 of MenACWY control vaccination. The receptors derive from an adult in good health.

The genes are TRBV30 and TRBJ1-3; D is unresolved. This CDR3 contains 16 residues. Trimming stripped 2 bases from V and 4 bases from J, with 18 bases between. In germline, CDR1 is GTSNPN, CDR2 SVGIG (reference sequence). The CDR3 reads CAWSTGRAGRGNTIYF. For the CDR3, the DNA is TGTGCCTGGAGTACCGGTAGGGCCGGACGGGGAAACACCATATATTTT.

The chain carries TRBV12-5 and TRBJ1-6; D may be TRBD1 (5 bases). V gave up 6 bases and J gave up 0 bases, with 9 bases separating them. CDR3 length: 15 amino acids. CDR1 and CDR2 from the germline V gene are LGHNT and FRNRAP. The CDR3: CASGPQGSYNSPLHF. The CDR3 nucleotides are TGTGCTAGTGGCCCTCAGGGCTCCTATAATTCACCCCTCCACTTT.

The chain has TRBV19 and TRBJ2-7, with 8 bases fitting TRBD2. The germline CDR1 and CDR2 sequences are LNHDA and SQIVND (reference sequence). The CDR3 length is 15 residues. V lost 3 bases and J lost 4; bases outside the gene matches: 8. The CDR3 DNA reads as TGTGCCAGTAGTATGGGCAGCGGGAGTTGGTACGAGCAGTACTTC. Residues: CASSMGSGSWYEQYF.

The chain is built from TRBV6-2 or TRBV6-3 and TRBJ1-1; D call uncertain. There are 15 residues in the CDR3. V was pared by 0 bases and J by 5 bases, with 13 bases between. Germline V gene data show CDR1 as MNHEY and CDR2 as SVGEGT. Here the CDR3 reads CASSYSGMPRTEAFF. The CDR3 nucleotides are TGTGCCAGCAGTTACTCGGGCATGCCGAGGACTGAAGCTTTCTTT.

The chain uses TRBV30 and TRBJ2-7; weak D call: TRBD2 (6 bases). Trimming removed 4 bases from V and 6 bases from J, with 13 bases in between. There are 12 residues in the CDR3. The germline V gene has CDR1 GTSNPN and CDR2 SVGIG (reference sequence). CDR3 DNA: TGTGCCTGGACTCTAACCGGGGGCGAGCAGTACTTC. Encoded protein: CAWTLTGGEQYF.

This sequence joins TRBV7-2 and TRBJ2-3, with D maybe TRBD2 (5 bases). Germline CDR1 and CDR2: SGHTA and FQGNSA. The CDR3 has 15 amino acids. Trimming left V 3 bases short and J 0 bases short, with 10 bases between. The CDR3 region is CASSFMRGSTDTQYF. CDR3 nucleotides: TGTGCCAGCAGCTTTATGCGCGGGAGCACAGATACGCAGTATTTT. The whole variable domain, filled in from reference TRBV7-2 and TRBJ2-3, reads GAGVSQSPSNKVTEKGKDVELRCDPISGHTALYWYRQSLGQGLEFLIYFQGNSAPDKSGLPSDRFSAERTGGSVSTLTIQRTQQEDSAVYLCASSFMRGSTDTQYFGPGTRLTVL.

In the case of this clone: An end of the junction differs from the germline gene, which may be a read error. The chain joins TRBV7-2 to TRBJ1-1; 7 nucleotides match TRBD1. Germline CDR1 reads SGHTA; CDR2 reads FQGNSA. This CDR3 comprises 11 residues. CDR3 nucleotide sequence: TGTGCCAGCAGCTTCAGCGTCGGGACAGATTTT. It yields the protein CASSFSVGTDF.

This chain uses TRBV27 with TRBJ1-1; no definite D call. The CDR3 is 15 residues long. V shed 5 bases and J shed 0 bases, with 13 bases lying between them. CDR1 is MNHEY and CDR2 is SMNVEV in the germline V gene (reference sequence). DNA of the CDR3: TGTGCCAGCAGTGACACAGACCTTATGAACACTGAAGCTTTCTTT. This sequence encodes CASSDTDLMNTEAFF.

The rearrangement links TRBV5-8 to TRBJ1-5; tentatively, D is TRBD1 (5 bases). The CDR3 loop spans 14 amino acids. Deletions cut 2 bases from V and 9 bases from J, with 15 bases between. Per the germline V gene, CDR1 is SGHTS and CDR2 is YDEGEE. The CDR3 region is CASSFPGTALPQHF. The DNA for the CDR3 is TGTGCCAGCAGCTTTCCCGGGACTGCGTTGCCCCAGCATTTT.

This clone was seen just once. The CDR3: CASSLFGKGNTEAFF. In DNA form, the CDR3 reads TGTGCCAGCAGCTTATTCGGGAAGGGGAACACTGAAGCTTTCTTT. The chain carries TRBV7-6 and TRBJ1-1, with no clear D. Germline CDR1 SGHVS, CDR2 FNYEAQ. This CDR3 is built from 15 residues. Trimming took off 2 bases at V and 1 base at J, with 11 bases between the two ends.

The rearrangement links TRBV24-1 to TRBJ2-1; possible D gene TRBD2, 6 bases. Trimming removed 9 bases at V and 5 bases at J, with 10 bases between. The CDR3 has 12 residues. Germline V CDR1 and CDR2: KGHDR, SFDVKD. The CDR3 is CATGDFNNEQFF. For the CDR3, the DNA is TGTGCCACCGGGGACTTTAACAATGAGCAGTTCTTC.

In the case of this clone: Other DNA variants within this sample encode the same CDR3. V usage is TRBV30 and J usage is TRBJ2-5; D is uncertain. V was shortened by 2 bases and J by 3 bases, with 1 base between the two germline ends. This CDR3 region has 10 residues. The germline V gene encodes CDR1 GTSNPN and CDR2 SVGIG (reference sequence). The CDR3 here is CAWSKETQYF. CDR3 DNA sequence: TGTGCCTGGAGTAAAGAGACCCAGTACTTC. Based on the CDR3 plus reference TRBV30 and TRBJ2-5, the full variable domain is SQTIHQWPATLVQPVGSPLSLECTVEGTSNPNLYWYRQAAGRGLQLLFYSVGIGQISSEVPQNLSASRPQDRQFILSSKKLLLSDSGFYLCAWSKETQYFGPGTRLLVL.

The chain combines TRBV14 with TRBJ1-3; D unclear. Germline-derived CDR1 and CDR2 are SGHDN and FVKESK. The V and J ends lost 3 bases and 5 bases respectively, with 8 bases between them. The CDR3 spans 13 residues. CDR3 DNA sequence: TGTGCCAGCAGCCAGACCCTTAGAAACACCATATATTTT. Its protein product is CASSQTLRNTIYF.

The rearrangement uses TRBV5-5 and TRBJ2-5; 7 nucleotides match TRBD1. The CDR3 spans 14 residues. From germline, CDR1 is SGHKS and CDR2 YYEKEE (reference sequence). The ends lost 7 bases at V and 4 bases at J; junction bases unmatched: 10. The CDR3 protein is CASALFRTGETQYF. Written as DNA, the CDR3 is TGTGCCAGCGCGTTATTCAGGACAGGAGAGACCCAGTACTTC.

The rearrangement uses TRBV30 and TRBJ2-5; a possible D gene is TRBD2 (6 bases). CDR3 length: 11 residues. Germline V gene lookup returns CDR1 GTSNPN and CDR2 SVGIG (reference sequence). V gave up 8 bases and J gave up 2 bases, with 9 bases separating them. The CDR3 DNA sequence: TGTGCCGGGACTTTTCAAGAGACCCAGTACTTC. It translates to CAGTFQETQYF. The whole variable domain, remainder taken from reference TRBV30 and TRBJ2-5, is SQTIHQWPATLVQPVGSPLSLECTVEGTSNPNLYWYRQAAGRGLQLLFYSVGIGQISSEVPQNLSASRPQDRQFILSSKKLLLSDSGFYLCAGTFQETQYFGPGTRLLVL.

This clone was observed a handful of times. The rearrangement uses TRBV7-6 and TRBJ2-7; 7 nucleotides agree with TRBD1. The CDR3 totals 15 residues. Trimming took 5 bases from V and 0 from J; bases not matched to a gene: 7. Germline CDR1 SGHVS, CDR2 FNYEAQ. The CDR3 loop reads CASSRYRDSSYEQYF. In DNA form, the CDR3 reads TGTGCCAGCAGCCGCTACCGGGACAGCTCCTACGAGCAGTACTTC.

The chain carries TRBV7-6 and TRBJ1-2; possible D gene TRBD1, 5 bases. Germline V gene data show CDR1 as SGHVS and CDR2 as FNYEAQ. The V end was cut by 2 bases, the J end by 2 bases, with 15 bases between. The CDR3 runs to 16 residues. The DNA of the CDR3 is TGTGCCAGCAGCTTAAGGAGGCGGGGGGACAACTATGGCTACACCTTC. Its protein is CASSLRRRGDNYGYTF. Variable domain in full (rest from reference TRBV7-6 and TRBJ1-2): GAGVSQSPRYKVTKRGQDVALRCDPISGHVSLYWYRQALGQGPEFLTYFNYEAQQDKSGLPNDRFSAERPEGSISTLTIQRTEQRDSAMYRCASSLRRRGDNYGYTFGSGTRLTVV.

The V call is TRBV3-1 (or the pseudogene TRBV3-2), the J call TRBJ2-7; D is ambiguous. V was shortened by 1 base and J by 3 bases, with 4 bases between the two germline ends. Germline CDR1 is LGHDT and CDR2 is YNNKEL (reference sequence). CDR3 length equals 12 residues. CDR3: CASSQVVYEQYF. In DNA, the CDR3 is TGTGCCAGCAGCCAAGTAGTCTACGAGCAGTACTTC.

This sequence joins TRBV24-1 and TRBJ1-1; D is unclear. V was shortened by 11 bases and J by 0 bases, with 12 bases between the two germline ends. The CDR3 sequence is 13 residues long. Per germline, CDR1 KGHDR and CDR2 SFDVKD. The CDR3 DNA is TGTGCCAGCAGGTCCTCAGTGAACACTGAAGCTTTCTTT. This gives the protein CASRSSVNTEAFF.